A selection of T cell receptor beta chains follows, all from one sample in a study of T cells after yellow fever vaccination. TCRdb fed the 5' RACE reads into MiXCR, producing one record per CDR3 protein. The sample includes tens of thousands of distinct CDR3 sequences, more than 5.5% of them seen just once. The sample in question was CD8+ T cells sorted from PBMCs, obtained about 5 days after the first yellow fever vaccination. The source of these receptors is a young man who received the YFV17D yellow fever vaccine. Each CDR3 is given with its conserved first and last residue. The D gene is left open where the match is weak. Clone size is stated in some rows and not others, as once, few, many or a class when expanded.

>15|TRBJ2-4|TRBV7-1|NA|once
CASSSDSLAKNIQYF
TGTGCCAGCAGCTCCGACAGCTTAGCCAAAAACATTCAGTACTTC
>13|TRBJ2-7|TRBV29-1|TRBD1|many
CSVGTGGSYEQYF
TGCAGCGTTGGGACAGGGGGATCCTACGAGCAGTACTTC
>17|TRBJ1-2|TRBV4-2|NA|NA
CSSSQDEAATPNYGYTF
TGTTCCAGCAGCCAAGATGAGGCAGCGACACCTAACTATGGCTACACCTTC
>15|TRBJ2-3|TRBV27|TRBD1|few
CASGEDRPSTDTQYF
TGTGCCAGCGGTGAGGACAGGCCCAGCACAGATACGCAGTATTTT
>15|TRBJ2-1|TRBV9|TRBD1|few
CASSGRTGSFDEQFF
TGTGCCAGCAGTGGACGGACAGGGAGTTTCGATGAGCAGTTCTTC
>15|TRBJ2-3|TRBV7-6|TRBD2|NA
CASSPGEGITDTQYF
TGTGCCAGCAGCCCCGGGGAGGGAATCACAGATACGCAGTATTTT
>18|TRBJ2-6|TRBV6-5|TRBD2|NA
CASSHGTRHISGANVLTF
TGTGCCAGCAGTCACGGGACTAGACACATCTCTGGGGCCAACGTCCTGACTTTC
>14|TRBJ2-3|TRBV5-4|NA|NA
CASSYHQGADTQYF
TGTGCCAGCAGCTACCACCAGGGTGCGGATACGCAGTATTTT
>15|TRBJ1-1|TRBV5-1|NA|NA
CASSLEPTVNTEAFF
TGCGCCAGCAGCTTGGAACCTACAGTGAACACTGAAGCTTTCTTT
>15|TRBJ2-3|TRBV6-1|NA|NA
CASSEPPGPEDTQYF
TGTGCCAGCAGTGAACCCCCCGGACCAGAGGATACGCAGTATTTT
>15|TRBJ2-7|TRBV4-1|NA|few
CASSPRDTYSYEQYF
TGCGCCAGCAGCCCCCGGGACACCTACTCCTACGAGCAGTACTTC
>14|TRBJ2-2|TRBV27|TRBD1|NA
CASSPKTGSGELFF
TGTGCCAGCAGTCCAAAGACAGGGAGCGGGGAGCTGTTTTTT
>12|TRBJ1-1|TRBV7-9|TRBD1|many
CASSPANRGQVF
TGTGCCAGCAGCCCGGCAAACAGGGGGCAGGTCTTT
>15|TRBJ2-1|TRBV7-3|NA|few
CASSLIGPADNEQFF
TGTGCCAGCAGCTTAATCGGTCCAGCGGACAATGAGCAGTTCTTC
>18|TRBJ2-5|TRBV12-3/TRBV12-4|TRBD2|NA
CASSLASRTSGGGETQYF
TGTGCCAGCAGTTTAGCGTCCCGGACTAGCGGGGGGGGTGAGACCCAGTACTTC
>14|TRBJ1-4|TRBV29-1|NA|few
CSVWARGGPEKLFF
TGCAGCGTTTGGGCCCGGGGAGGTCCGGAAAAACTGTTTTTT
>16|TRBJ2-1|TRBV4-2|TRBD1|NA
CASSQEVRDSFNEQFF
TGTGCCAGCAGCCAGGAGGTCCGGGACAGCTTCAATGAGCAGTTCTTC
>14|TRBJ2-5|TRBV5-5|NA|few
CASSGPGGSETQYF
TGTGCCAGTTCGGGACCCGGAGGGAGTGAGACCCAGTACTTC
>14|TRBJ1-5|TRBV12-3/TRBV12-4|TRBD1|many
CASSSGTGFQPQHF
TGTGCCAGCAGCTCCGGGACAGGGTTTCAGCCCCAGCATTTT
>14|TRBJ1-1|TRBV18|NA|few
CASSPDTGFWGAFF
TGTGCCAGCTCACCCGACACAGGGTTCTGGGGAGCTTTCTTT
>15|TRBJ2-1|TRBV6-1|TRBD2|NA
CASTRLAGDYNEQFF
TGTGCCAGCACCCGACTAGCGGGGGACTACAATGAGCAGTTCTTC
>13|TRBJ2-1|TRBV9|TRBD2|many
CASSPGTSGEQFF
TGTGCCAGCAGCCCCGGGACTAGCGGGGAGCAGTTCTTC
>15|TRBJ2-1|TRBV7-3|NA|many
CASSIAESSYNEQFF
TGTGCCAGCAGCATAGCGGAAAGCTCCTACAATGAGCAGTTCTTC
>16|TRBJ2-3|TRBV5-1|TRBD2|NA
CASSLPGGRAEDTQYF
TGCGCCAGCAGCTTGCCGGGGGGGAGGGCGGAAGATACGCAGTATTTT
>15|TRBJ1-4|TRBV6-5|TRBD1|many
CASSYNSGQHEKLFF
TGTGCCAGCAGTTACAATTCGGGACAGCATGAAAAACTGTTTTTT
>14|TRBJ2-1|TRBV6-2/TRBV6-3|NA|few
CASSSDSPYNEQFF
TGTGCCAGCAGTTCGGACAGTCCCTACAATGAGCAGTTCTTC
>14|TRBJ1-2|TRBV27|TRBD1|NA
CASSSPDREYGYTF
TGTGCCAGCAGTTCCCCGGACAGGGAATATGGCTACACCTTC
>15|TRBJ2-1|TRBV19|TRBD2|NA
CASSTGGGHYNEQFF
TGTGCCAGTAGTACCGGGGGGGGGCACTACAATGAGCAGTTCTTC
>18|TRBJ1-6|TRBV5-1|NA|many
CASSLRGTTRTDNSPLHF
TGCGCCAGCAGCTTGAGGGGGACGACCCGGACTGATAATTCACCCCTCCACTTT
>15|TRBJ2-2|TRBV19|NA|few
CASSIPRERPGELFF
TGTGCCAGTAGTATCCCCAGGGAACGGCCCGGGGAGCTGTTTTTT
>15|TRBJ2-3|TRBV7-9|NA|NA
CASSPVGESTDTQYF
TGTGCCAGCAGCCCGGTGGGGGAGAGCACAGATACGCAGTATTTT
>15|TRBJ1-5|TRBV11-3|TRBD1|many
CASSLGTAINQPQHF
TGTGCCAGCAGTCTCGGGACAGCCATTAATCAGCCCCAGCATTTT
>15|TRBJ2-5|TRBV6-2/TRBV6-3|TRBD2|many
CASSYTSGGQETQYF
TGTGCCAGCAGTTACACAAGCGGGGGCCAAGAGACCCAGTACTTC
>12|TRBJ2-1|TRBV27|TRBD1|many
CASSQLTGWQFF
TGTGCCAGCAGTCAATTGACAGGGTGGCAGTTCTTC
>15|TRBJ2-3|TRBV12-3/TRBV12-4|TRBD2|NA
CASRGLAVVTDTQYF
TGTGCCAGCAGGGGACTAGCAGTAGTCACAGATACGCAGTATTTT
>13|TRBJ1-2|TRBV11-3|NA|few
CASSLGALKGYTF
TGTGCCAGCAGCTTAGGGGCACTAAAAGGCTACACCTTC
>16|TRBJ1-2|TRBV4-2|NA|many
CASSQEEAGTNYGYTF
TGTGCCAGCAGCCAAGAGGAGGCAGGGACCAACTATGGCTACACCTTC
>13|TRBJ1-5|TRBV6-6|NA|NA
CASSPGFRQPQHF
TGTGCCAGCAGCCCGGGTTTCCGGCAGCCCCAGCATTTT
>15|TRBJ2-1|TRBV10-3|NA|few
CAAHSGGQLYNEQFF
TGTGCCGCCCACTCCGGTGGACAGCTCTACAATGAGCAGTTCTTC
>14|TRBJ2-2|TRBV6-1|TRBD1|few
CASRRDRLTGELFF
TGTGCCAGCAGACGGGACAGACTCACCGGGGAGCTGTTTTTT
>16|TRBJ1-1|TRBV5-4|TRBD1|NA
CASSWDRGRMNTEAFF
TGTGCCAGCAGCTGGGACAGGGGGAGGATGAACACTGAAGCTTTCTTT
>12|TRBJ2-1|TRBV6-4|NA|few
CASSDSSSEQFF
TGTGCCAGCAGTGACTCGAGTTCGGAACAGTTCTTC
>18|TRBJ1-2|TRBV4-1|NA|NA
CASSQWDVVPSNLLGYTF
TGCGCCAGCAGCCAGTGGGACGTCGTACCCTCCAACCTACTAGGCTACACCTTC
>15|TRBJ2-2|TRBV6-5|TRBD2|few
CASSWTSGGPGELFF
TGTGCCAGCAGTTGGACTAGCGGGGGCCCCGGGGAGCTGTTTTTT
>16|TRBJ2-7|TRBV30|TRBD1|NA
CAWSNGQGAGSYEQYF
TGTGCCTGGAGTAACGGACAGGGGGCAGGGTCCTACGAGCAGTACTTC
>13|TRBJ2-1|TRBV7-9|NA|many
CASNPGGLNEQFF
TGTGCCAGCAATCCAGGGGGGCTAAATGAGCAGTTCTTC
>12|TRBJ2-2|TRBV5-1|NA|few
CASSFTGPELFF
TGCGCCAGCAGCTTTACAGGGCCGGAGCTGTTTTTT
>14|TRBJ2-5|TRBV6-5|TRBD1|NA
CASSYEDRAETQYF
TGTGCCAGCAGTTACGAGGACAGGGCGGAGACCCAGTACTTC
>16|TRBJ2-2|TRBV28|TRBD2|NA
CASRRSGVRYTGELFF
TGTGCCAGCAGACGTAGCGGGGTGCGTTACACCGGGGAGCTGTTTTTT